A single sample is the source of the 19 T cell receptor beta chains below, sequenced in a study of blood T cells in healthy people across ages. A sample-barcoded 5' primer and a J-beta primer mix were used in a second PCR of roughly 7 to 11 cycles. Each CDR3 protein gets one entry after TCRdb re-called the 5' RACE reads with MiXCR. The data show some 1 million distinct CDR3 sequences, less than 50% seen once. Sequencing was done on a sample of blood. These receptors all come from a woman aged 55-69 years in good health.

This clonotype was found many times. The rearrangement uses TRBV24-1 and TRBJ2-3; no definite D call. This CDR3 spans 12 amino acids. Trimming shortened V by 6 bases and J by 4 bases, and 7 bases separated the two germline ends. Germline V gene lookup returns CDR1 KGHDR and CDR2 SFDVKD. The CDR3 spells CATSSGADTQYF. The CDR3 coding sequence is TGTGCCACCAGTTCGGGCGCAGATACGCAGTATTTT.

About this clonotype itself: This sequence may be a read error, since a much larger clone differs from it by one base. The gene calls are TRBV28 and TRBJ2-7, with 10 bases lining up with TRBD1. This CDR3 has 15 residues. Per the germline V gene, CDR1 is MDHEN and CDR2 is SYDVKM. The CDR3 DNA follows: TGTGCCAGCAGTCCTCGGGACAGGGGATCGGGGGAGCGGTACTTC. Its protein product is CASSPRDRGSGERYF.

The rearrangement joins TRBV24-1 to TRBJ1-2; 8 bases are shared with TRBD1. Germline V gives CDR1 KGHDR, CDR2 SFDVKD. The V gene end was trimmed by 4 bases and the J gene end by 7 bases; junction bases not matched to a gene: 10. The CDR3 length is 15 residues. The CDR3 DNA reads TGTGCCACCAGTGACTTTGACAGGGGAAATCGTGGCTACACCTTC. Its protein is CATSDFDRGNRGYTF.

This clonotype was seen a handful of times. The chain recombines TRBV29-1 with TRBJ2-1, with 11 bases lining up with TRBD2. After removal of 6 bases from V and 4 bases from J, the junction contained 8 bases not matched to a gene. CDR1 is SQVTM and CDR2 is ANQGSEA in the germline V gene. The CDR3 is 15 residues long. CDR3 sequence: CSVTLAGGPYNEQFF. Here the CDR3 DNA reads TGCAGCGTAACCTTAGCGGGAGGGCCTTACAATGAGCAGTTCTTC.

This chain connects TRBV27 to TRBJ1-5; the D gene is possibly TRBD1 (6 bases). Germline V CDR1 and CDR2: MNHEY, SMNVEV (reference sequence). CDR3 length equals 17 residues. V was shortened by 2 bases and J by 7 bases, with 21 bases between the two germline ends. CDR3 nucleotide sequence: TGTGCCAGCAGTTTAGGGTTGTTGGGTCAGGGGTGGCAGCCCCAGCATTTT. Protein: CASSLGLLGQGWQPQHF.

The chain carries TRBV28 and TRBJ2-1; possible D gene TRBD1, 6 bases. Per germline, CDR1 MDHEN and CDR2 SYDVKM. The V and J ends lost 4 bases and 10 bases respectively, with 11 bases between them. CDR3 size: 12 residues. CDR3 nucleotide sequence: TGTGCCAGCAGTTCGACAGGTCGCGAGCAGTTCTTC. Translated: CASSSTGREQFF.

The gene calls are TRBV12-3 or TRBV12-4 and TRBJ1-4; D may be TRBD1 (5 bases). Trimming shortened V by 6 bases and J by 6 bases, and 8 bases separated the two germline ends. The CDR3 totals 12 residues. CDR3 amino acids: CASSLGDEKLFF. The CDR3 nucleotides read TGTGCCAGCAGCTTGGGGGATGAAAAACTGTTTTTT.

The sample holds a few counts of this clonotype. The chain is built from TRBV6-5 and TRBJ2-1; 13 bases are shared with TRBD2. V lost 5 bases, J lost 9 bases, and 4 bases stayed unmatched. The CDR3 runs to 14 residues. CDR1 MNHEY and CDR2 SVGAGI come from the germline V gene. The CDR3 here is CASSGTSGIGEQFF. DNA of the CDR3: TGTGCCAGCAGTGGGACTAGCGGGATCGGTGAGCAGTTCTTC.

The chain carries TRBV30 and TRBJ2-5, with 8 bases that match TRBD2. J lost 9 bases, V lost 3 bases, and 9 bases had no gene match. The length of the CDR3 is 13 residues. Germline values: CDR1 GTSNPN, CDR2 SVGIG (reference sequence). The DNA of the CDR3 is TGTGCCTGGAGCGGGGGGGAGGGAATGGCCCAGTACTTC. Protein product: CAWSGGEGMAQYF.

The rearrangement links TRBV20-1 to TRBJ2-7; 9 bases line up with TRBD2. V shed 6 bases and J 2 bases; nucleotides not matched to a gene: 11. The CDR3 runs to 15 residues. Germline V gene lookup returns CDR1 DFQATT and CDR2 SNEGSKA (reference sequence). The CDR3 DNA reads TGCAGTGCCATTATGCCGGGACTAGCCACCTACGAGCAGTACTTC. It yields the protein CSAIMPGLATYEQYF.

The chain couples TRBV27 to TRBJ1-1; a possible D gene is TRBD1 (6 bases). V lost 5 bases to trimming and J lost 1 base, with 14 bases between them. The length of the CDR3 is 15 residues. Germline CDR1 reads MNHEY; CDR2 reads SMNVEV (reference sequence). The CDR3 protein is CASSTAGGRNTEAFF. CDR3 bases: TGTGCCAGCAGTACCGCGGGGGGGCGGAACACTGAAGCTTTCTTT.

The chain has TRBV12-3 or TRBV12-4 and TRBJ2-1; 10 bases fit TRBD2. The CDR3 covers 12 residues. V lost 5 bases to trimming and J lost 13 bases; unmatched junction nucleotides: 5. CDR3 nucleotides: TGTGCCAGCAGTCACGGACTAGCGGTACAGTTCTTC. Protein product: CASSHGLAVQFF.

CDR3 nucleotide sequence: TGTGCCAGCAGCCAAGAGGGGAATCCACCCCTCCACTTT. Translation gives CASSQEGNPPLHF. This chain links TRBV3-1 with TRBJ1-6; D unclear. CDR3 length: 13 residues. Per the germline V gene, CDR1 is LGHDT and CDR2 is YNNKEL (reference sequence). Trimming took 0 bases from V and 11 from J, leaving 8 bases between them. The entire variable domain, with the rest obtained from reference TRBV3-1 and TRBJ1-6, is as follows: DTAVSQTPKYLVTQMGNDKSIKCEQNLGHDTMYWYKQDSKKFLKIMFSYNNKELIINETVPNRFSPKSPDKAHLNLHINSLELGDSAVYFCASSQEGNPPLHFGNGTRLTVT.

The rearrangement joins TRBV11-3 to TRBJ2-7, with D perhaps given as TRBD1 or TRBD2 (5 bases each). Trimming cost V 1 base and J 4 bases, with 14 bases left between them. The CDR3 contains 15 residues. Germline V gene lookup returns CDR1 SGHNT and CDR2 YENEEA. CDR3 loop: CASSLGGDPLYEQYF. Written as DNA, the CDR3 is TGTGCCAGCAGCTTAGGAGGGGACCCGCTATACGAGCAGTACTTC.

This chain links TRBV2 with TRBJ2-3; 12 nucleotides align to TRBD2. The J segment lost 7 bases and the V segment lost 1 base, leaving 6 bases of the junction unmatched. Germline values: CDR1 SNHLY, CDR2 FYNNEI. CDR3 length: 16 residues. The CDR3 here is CASSEVGTSGWYTQYF. The DNA for the CDR3 is TGTGCCAGCAGTGAAGTTGGGACTAGCGGGTGGTATACGCAGTATTTT.

There are a few counts of this clonotype. The chain is built from TRBV9 and TRBJ2-3; no clear D. V was shortened by 4 bases and J by 6 bases, with 18 bases between the two germline ends. This CDR3 contains 15 residues. CDR1 and CDR2 (germline): SGDLS, YYNGEE. DNA of the CDR3: TGTGCCAGCAGCCCATGGGATACAGCTTCCGATACGCAGTATTTT. Translation: CASSPWDTASDTQYF.

The chain employs TRBV7-7 and TRBJ2-3; TRBD2 agrees at 7 bases. The germline gives CDR1 SSHAT, CDR2 FNYEAQ (reference sequence). The CDR3 consists of 14 residues. V shed 5 bases, J shed 4 bases, and the junction held 6 bases outside the gene matches. CDR3 protein: CASSMGGAADTQYF. CDR3 bases: TGTGCCAGCAGCATGGGAGGGGCGGCAGATACGCAGTATTTT. Based on the CDR3 plus reference TRBV7-7 and TRBJ2-3, the full variable domain is GAGVSQSPRYKVTKRGQDVTLRCDPISSHATLYWYQQALGQGPEFLTYFNYEAQPDKSGLPSDRFSAERPEGSISTLTIQRTEQRDSAMYRCASSMGGAADTQYFGPGTRLTVL.

The V call is TRBV13, the J call TRBJ2-3; maybe TRBD1 (6 bases). The CDR3 consists of 13 residues. V was cut by 7 bases and J by 3 bases, with 11 bases left in between. Germline CDR1 is PRHDT and CDR2 is FYEKMQ (reference sequence). The CDR3 DNA sequence: TGTGCCAGCACAGGGGATGAGACAGATACGCAGTATTTT. Its translation is CASTGDETDTQYF.

V gene TRBV9 combines with J gene TRBJ2-2; TRBD2 matches 7 bases. Germline CDR1 is SGDLS and CDR2 is YYNGEE. This CDR3 contains 16 residues. J lost 8 bases, V lost 0 bases, and 10 bases had no gene match. CDR3 in DNA: TGTGCCAGCAGCGTAGGCGAGGCGGGAGAGCGAGGGGAGCTGTTTTTT. Its protein product is CASSVGEAGERGELFF.